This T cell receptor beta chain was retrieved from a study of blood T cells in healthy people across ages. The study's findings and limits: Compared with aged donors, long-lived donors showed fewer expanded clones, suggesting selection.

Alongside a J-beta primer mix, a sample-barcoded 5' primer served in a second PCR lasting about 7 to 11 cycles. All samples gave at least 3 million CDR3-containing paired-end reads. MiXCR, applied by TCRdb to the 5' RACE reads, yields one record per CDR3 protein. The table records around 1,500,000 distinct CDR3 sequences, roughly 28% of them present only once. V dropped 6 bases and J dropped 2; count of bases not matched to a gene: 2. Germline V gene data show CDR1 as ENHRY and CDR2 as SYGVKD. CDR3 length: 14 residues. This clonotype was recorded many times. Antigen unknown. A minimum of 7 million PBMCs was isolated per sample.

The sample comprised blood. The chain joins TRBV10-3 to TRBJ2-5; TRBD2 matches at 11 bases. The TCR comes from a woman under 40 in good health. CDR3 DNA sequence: TGTGCCATCAGATCTAGCGGGGGGCAAGAGACCCAGTACTTC. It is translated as CAIRSSGGQETQYF.